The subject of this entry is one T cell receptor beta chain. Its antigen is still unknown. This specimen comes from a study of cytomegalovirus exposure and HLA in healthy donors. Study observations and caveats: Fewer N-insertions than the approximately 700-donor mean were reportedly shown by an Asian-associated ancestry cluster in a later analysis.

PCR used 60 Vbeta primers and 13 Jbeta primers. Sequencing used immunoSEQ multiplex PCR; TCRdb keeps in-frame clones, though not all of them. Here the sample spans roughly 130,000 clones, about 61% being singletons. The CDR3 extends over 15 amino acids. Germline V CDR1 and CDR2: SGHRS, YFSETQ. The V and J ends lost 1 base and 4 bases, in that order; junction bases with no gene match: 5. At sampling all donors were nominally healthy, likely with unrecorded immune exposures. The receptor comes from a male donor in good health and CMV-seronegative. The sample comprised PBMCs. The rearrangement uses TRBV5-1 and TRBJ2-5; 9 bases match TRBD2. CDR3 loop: CASSLTAGGVETQYF. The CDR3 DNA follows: TGCGCCAGCAGCTTGACCGCGGGGGGGGTAGAGACCCAGTACTTC.